This TCR beta chain was recorded in a study of vaccination and CD4 T cells after COVID-19. Whole-study context: A median of approximately 75 days (range 14 to 241) separated dose two from the taking of post-vaccine samples. In culture, cells were exposed to overlapping spike peptides from SARS-CoV-2, HCoV-NL63, HCoV-OC43 and HCoV-229E.

Treatment defined: roughly ten-day PBMC culture with coronavirus spike peptide pools or control peptides (ViraFEST assay). CDR3 length: 16 residues. The ends were cut back, 1 base at V and 0 bases at J, with 15 bases in the middle. Germline loops: CDR1 DFQATT, CDR2 SNEGSKA (reference sequence). Overall study findings and caveats: Looking at convalescent patients, a median about 89% of reactive clones were present only post-vaccination.

Regarding this clonotype: Its specificity is unknown.

The study sequenced cultured CD4+ T cell DNA using the Oncomine TCR Beta short-read assay. Each CDR3 protein gets one entry after TCRdb re-called the PCR reads with MiXCR. The table records a few thousand distinct CDR3 sequences, about half of them present only once. The sequence was obtained from a human donor who had recovered from COVID-19. Sequenced input: CD4+ T cells from blood, cultured in vitro. The rearrangement uses TRBV20-1 and TRBJ1-2; unclear D gene. The CDR3 DNA follows: TGCAGTGCTAGAGCCCCTGGAGGATTCTCTAACTATGGCTACACCTTC. Its protein product is CSARAPGGFSNYGYTF.